Following are 29 T cell receptor beta chains from one sample sequenced in a study of identical twins. TCRdb re-called the 5' RACE reads through MiXCR, storing one row per CDR3 protein. The table includes 450,000 or so distinct CDR3 sequences, around 20% detected once. The specimen sequenced was naive T cells sorted from blood. All receptors come from a man aged 45-65 years in good health.

The rearrangement links TRBV11-2 to TRBJ2-1; 10 bases align to TRBD1. Germline-derived CDR1 and CDR2 are SGHAT and FQNNGV. The length of the CDR3 is 19 residues. V shed 7 bases, J shed 7 bases, and the junction held 22 bases outside the gene matches. The chain's CDR3 is CASTHTGQGSSLLRNEQFF. In DNA, the CDR3 is TGTGCCAGCACACATACGGGACAGGGGTCCTCTCTATTGAGAAATGAGCAGTTCTTC.

This chain links TRBV4-2 with TRBJ2-2; 12 bases match TRBD2. Losses at the gene ends were 4 bases for V and 8 bases for J; bases not matched to a gene: 8. The CDR3 has 16 amino acids. Germline V gives CDR1 LGHNA, CDR2 YNFKEQ. The CDR3: CASSPSGGAGKGELFF. Here the CDR3 DNA reads TGTGCCAGCAGCCCTAGCGGGGGGGCAGGTAAAGGGGAGCTGTTTTTT.

This clonotype has a handful of counts. The chain combines TRBV27 with TRBJ2-2, with 8 bases matching TRBD2. The CDR3 is 18 amino acids. With V trimmed by 5 bases and J by 3 bases, 14 bases remained unmatched. Germline V lookup: CDR1 MNHEY, CDR2 SMNVEV (reference sequence). This chain's CDR3 is CASSRAPYGRADTGELFF. The DNA for the CDR3 is TGTGCCAGCAGTCGAGCCCCCTACGGGAGGGCCGACACCGGGGAGCTGTTTTTT.

This chain links TRBV28 with TRBJ1-2; a possible D gene is TRBD1 (6 bases). Germline CDR1 reads MDHEN; CDR2 reads SYDVKM. The V end was cut by 6 bases, the J end by 8 bases, with 16 bases between. This CDR3 has 13 amino acids. DNA of the CDR3: TGTGCCAGCAGCGGATGGGGGCACGGAGGCTACACCTTC. As protein: CASSGWGHGGYTF.

V is TRBV20-1 and J is TRBJ2-5; possible D gene TRBD2, 6 bases. V gave up 6 bases and J gave up 2 bases, with 16 bases separating them. CDR1 and CDR2 (germline): DFQATT, SNEGSKA (reference sequence). CDR3 length equals 14 residues. The CDR3 sequence is CSAGRAGSQETQYF. In nucleotides, the CDR3 is TGCAGTGCAGGACGGGCGGGGAGTCAAGAGACCCAGTACTTC.

CDR3 in DNA: TGTGCCAGCAGCCAAACGGCCGGGGGTGAGCAGTACTTC. Translation: CASSQTAGGEQYF. The chain joins TRBV3-1 to TRBJ2-7; a weak D match, TRBD2 (6 bases). Germline lookup yields CDR1 LGHDT and CDR2 YNNKEL (reference sequence). The CDR3 is made up of 13 amino acids. The germline V and J ends were trimmed by 2 bases and 7 bases, with 12 bases remaining between them.

This clonotype was detected many times. This chain uses TRBV5-1 with TRBJ2-5; TRBD2 is a possible D gene (5 bases). CDR1 and CDR2 (germline): SGHRS, YFSETQ. This CDR3 is built from 16 residues. Trimming removed 0 bases at V and 5 bases at J, with 17 bases between. CDR3 nucleotide sequence: TGCGCCAGCAGCTTGGTTTGGACTCAACAAGCGGAGACCCAGTACTTC. Encoded protein: CASSLVWTQQAETQYF. Variable domain in full (rest from reference TRBV5-1 and TRBJ2-5): KAGVTQTPRYLIKTRGQQVTLSCSPISGHRSVSWYQQTPGQGLQFLFEYFSETQRNKGNFPGRFSGRQFSNSRSEMNVSTLELGDSALYLCASSLVWTQQAETQYFGPGTRLLVL.

The table lists this clonotype with many counts. V and J are TRBV5-1 and TRBJ1-5; the match to TRBD1 covers 7 bases. CDR1 is SGHRS, CDR2 YFSETQ, per germline. The V segment lost 3 bases and the J segment 7 bases; nucleotides outside the gene matches: 7. The length of the CDR3 is 14 residues. This CDR3 is CASSYTGDGQPQHF. The CDR3 DNA sequence: TGCGCCAGCAGCTACACAGGGGACGGGCAGCCCCAGCATTTT. Full variable domain (remainder filled in from reference TRBV5-1 and TRBJ1-5): KAGVTQTPRYLIKTRGQQVTLSCSPISGHRSVSWYQQTPGQGLQFLFEYFSETQRNKGNFPGRFSGRQFSNSRSEMNVSTLELGDSALYLCASSYTGDGQPQHFGDGTRLSIL.

The chain joins TRBV20-1 to TRBJ2-3; a possible D gene is TRBD2 (6 bases). Germline loops: CDR1 DFQATT, CDR2 SNEGSKA (reference sequence). The CDR3 runs to 15 residues. Trimming removed 4 bases at V and 0 bases at J, with 14 bases between. The CDR3 sequence is CSAIGSGASTDTQYF. The CDR3 DNA is TGCAGTGCTATTGGTAGCGGAGCTAGCACAGATACGCAGTATTTT.

This clonotype was seen at least ten times. The chain employs TRBV12-3 or TRBV12-4 and TRBJ2-7; TRBD1 matches at 8 bases. The CDR3 covers 12 residues. Trimming cost V 7 bases and J 9 bases; bases outside gene matches: 8. Here the CDR3 DNA reads TGTGCCAGCAACCAAGACAGGGGAGGGCAGTACTTC. This codes for CASNQDRGGQYF.

The V call is TRBV15, the J call TRBJ2-2, with unresolved D. CDR1 and CDR2 from the germline V gene are LNHNV and YYDKDF (reference sequence). Trimming shortened V by 1 base and J by 7 bases, and 7 bases separated the two germline ends. The CDR3 is 13 amino acids. Here the CDR3 reads CATSRGLGGELFF. The CDR3 DNA is TGTGCCACCAGCAGAGGGTTGGGCGGGGAGCTGTTTTTT.

This chain uses TRBV10-3 with TRBJ2-1; 11 positions match TRBD2. This CDR3 has 16 residues. CDR1 and CDR2 (germline): ENHRY, SYGVKD. The V segment lost 6 bases and the J segment 7 bases; nucleotides outside the gene matches: 11. The CDR3 sequence: CAISPGNSGRENEQFF. The CDR3 DNA sequence: TGTGCCATCAGCCCTGGCAATAGCGGGAGGGAGAATGAGCAGTTCTTC.

The chain combines TRBV20-1 with TRBJ2-5; D call uncertain. The V gene's germline CDR1 is DFQATT and CDR2 SNEGSKA (reference sequence). The ends were cut back, 0 bases at V and 1 base at J, with 12 bases in the middle. The CDR3 length is 15 residues. Here the CDR3 DNA reads TGCAGTGCTAGAGATCCACCCCCATCCCAAGAGACCCAGTACTTC. It is translated as CSARDPPPSQETQYF.

This clonotype was seen more than once but under ten times. V usage is TRBV29-1 and J usage is TRBJ1-2; 7 bases fit TRBD1. Germline CDR1 and CDR2: SQVTM and ANQGSEA. Germline trimming cut 2 bases from V and 8 bases from J; bases unmatched to any gene: 5. The CDR3 covers 12 residues. CDR3 in DNA: TGCAGCGTTGAACGACAGGGTGACGGCTACACCTTC. This sequence encodes CSVERQGDGYTF.

This clonotype has a count of ten or more. CDR3 bases: TGCAGCGTTGAGGGGTCCTTTAGCGGGAGACAGGCCTACAATGAGCAGTTCTTC. Protein sequence: CSVEGSFSGRQAYNEQFF. V is TRBV29-1 and J is TRBJ2-1; 9 bases map to TRBD2. J was trimmed by 2 bases and V by 3 bases; bases with no gene match: 14. This CDR3 spans 18 amino acids. Germline CDR1 reads SQVTM; CDR2 reads ANQGSEA.

The gene calls are TRBV10-3 and TRBJ2-7, with D possibly matching TRBD1 (5 bases). CDR1 is ENHRY, CDR2 SYGVKD, per germline. The CDR3 has 13 residues. Trimming pared 3 bases from V and 2 bases from J, leaving 8 bases between. In DNA, the CDR3 is TGTGCCATCAGTGAAGAGGACACCTACGAGCAGTACTTC. It encodes CAISEEDTYEQYF.

The chain employs TRBV11-1 and TRBJ2-1; 11 bases line up with TRBD2. This CDR3 is built from 20 residues. Trimming at V came to 1 base and at J to 7 bases, leaving 18 bases not matched to a gene. Germline loops: CDR1 SGHAT, CDR2 FQDESV (reference sequence). CDR3 protein: CASSLVRQASGRRGVNEQFF. CDR3 nucleotide sequence: TGTGCCAGCAGCTTAGTCCGGCAGGCTAGCGGGAGGAGAGGAGTGAATGAGCAGTTCTTC.

This clonotype was seen ten or more times. The DNA of the CDR3 is TGCAGCGTTGAAGGGGGAGGGAAACCCTACGAGCAGTACTTC. As protein: CSVEGGGKPYEQYF. This chain joins TRBV29-1 and TRBJ2-7; 7 positions agree with TRBD2. CDR3 length: 14 residues. CDR1 and CDR2 (germline): SQVTM, ANQGSEA. The V gene end was trimmed by 1 base and the J gene end by 2 bases; junction bases not matched to a gene: 5.

The V gene is TRBV4-3, the J gene TRBJ2-1, with 9 nucleotides matching TRBD2. Germline V gene lookup returns CDR1 LGHNA and CDR2 YSLEER. The CDR3 has 16 amino acids. The V and J ends lost 0 bases and 8 bases, in that order; junction bases with no gene match: 8. CDR3 DNA sequence: TGCGCCAGCAGCCAAGATGGGATAGCGGGAGAAGATGAGCAGTTCTTC. This codes for CASSQDGIAGEDEQFF.

The chain is built from TRBV4-2 and TRBJ1-4, with D perhaps matching TRBD1 (6 bases). The CDR3 contains 15 residues. CDR1 and CDR2 (germline): LGHNA, YNFKEQ. V lost 1 base and J lost 5, with 11 bases in between. CDR3 nucleotides: TGTGCCAGCAGCCAAGCCGAGGGGGGGAATGAAAAACTGTTTTTT. Protein product: CASSQAEGGNEKLFF.

This chain links TRBV30 with TRBJ1-5; D unresolved. The CDR3 spans 13 residues. Germline CDR1 and CDR2: GTSNPN and SVGIG (reference sequence). V gave up 0 bases and J gave up 4 bases, with 7 bases separating them. CDR3 residues: CAWSVRRNQPQHF. CDR3 sequence (DNA): TGTGCCTGGAGTGTGAGGAGGAATCAGCCCCAGCATTTT.

The chain carries TRBV4-3 and TRBJ1-1; D remains ambiguous. Germline CDR1 LGHNA, CDR2 YSLEER. CDR3 length equals 14 residues. V was cut by 5 bases and J by 5 bases, with 15 bases left in between. The CDR3 spells CASSGRGRRTEAFF. In DNA form, the CDR3 reads TGCGCCAGCAGCGGACGCGGGCGGAGGACTGAAGCTTTCTTT.

This chain connects TRBV15 to TRBJ2-5; D is ambiguous. Germline CDR1 and CDR2: LNHNV and YYDKDF (reference sequence). V was pared by 0 bases and J by 4 bases, with 15 bases between. The CDR3 contains 16 residues. The CDR3 loop reads CATSRDRQLPPETQYF. CDR3 DNA: TGTGCCACCAGCAGAGATCGCCAGCTTCCCCCAGAGACCCAGTACTTC.

The rearrangement uses TRBV28 and TRBJ1-1; no definite D call. The CDR3 has 14 residues. Looked up from germline, CDR1 is MDHEN and CDR2 is SYDVKM. V was trimmed by 7 bases and J by 0 bases, leaving 12 bases between them. The CDR3 is CASTAEIMNTEAFF. The CDR3 nucleotides are TGTGCCAGCACGGCGGAGATTATGAACACTGAAGCTTTCTTT.

Ten or more counts support this clonotype. The chain carries TRBV4-3 and TRBJ2-3; 10 nucleotides match TRBD1. V gave up 1 base and J gave up 8 bases; unmatched junction bases: 9. The CDR3 loop spans 16 amino acids. Per germline, CDR1 LGHNA and CDR2 YSLEER. The CDR3 DNA reads as TGCGCCAGCAGCCAAGTCCTTGGGACAGGGGATCGTACGCAGTATTTT. Its protein product is CASSQVLGTGDRTQYF.

This rearrangement joins TRBV28 to TRBJ2-2, with TRBD1 as a possible D gene (6 bases). V was pared by 5 bases and J by 2 bases, with 27 bases between. This CDR3 comprises 20 residues. Per the germline V gene, CDR1 is MDHEN and CDR2 is SYDVKM. CDR3 DNA: TGTGCCAGCAGTAGAACGTTGTGGGACACAATATCAGGAAACACCGGGGAGCTGTTTTTT. As protein: CASSRTLWDTISGNTGELFF.

In DNA form, the CDR3 reads TGTGCCAGCAGCTACTGGGGGGACACCCCCTCCGAGCAGTACTTC. This codes for CASSYWGDTPSEQYF. The genes are TRBV27 and TRBJ2-7; D could derive from TRBD1 or TRBD2 (6 bases each). Per germline, CDR1 MNHEY and CDR2 SMNVEV (reference sequence). The germline V and J ends were trimmed by 6 bases and 6 bases, with 21 bases remaining between them. The CDR3 contains 15 residues.

This clonotype was seen only a few times. The chain couples TRBV12-3 or TRBV12-4 to TRBJ1-1; D uncertain. Between the trimmed V and J ends, which lost 5 bases and 4 bases, there was a span of 14 bases. The CDR3 is made up of 14 amino acids. CDR3 sequence: CASSPAKSGTEAFF. The CDR3 nucleotides are TGTGCCAGCAGTCCAGCTAAGTCGGGCACTGAAGCTTTCTTT.

This clonotype was counted between two and nine times. The chain joins TRBV12-3 or TRBV12-4 to TRBJ2-3; 8 nucleotides agree with TRBD2. CDR3 length equals 15 residues. V trimming: 6 bases; J trimming: 8 bases; junction bases outside the gene matches: 13. As DNA, the CDR3 is TGTGCCAGCAGAACCTCTACGGGGGGGGGCGGTACGCAGTATTTT. Its protein product is CASRTSTGGGGTQYF.